One and the same sample provided the 4 T cell receptor beta chains below, sequenced in a study of cytomegalovirus exposure and HLA in healthy donors. The PCR used 60 Vbeta and 13 Jbeta primers. Assay used: immunoSEQ multiplex PCR; TCRdb lists only in-frame clones, some missing. This sample yields more than 120,000 clones, of which 75% to 90% are seen a single time; 2.9% belongs to the top ten. Sequencing was carried out using PBMCs. The receptors were gathered from a young woman in good health and CMV-seronegative.

The chain combines TRBV28 with TRBJ2-5; D unresolved. The CDR3 loop spans 11 amino acids. V lost 6 bases and J lost 0, with 2 bases in between. Germline V gene lookup returns CDR1 MDHEN and CDR2 SYDVKM. CDR3: CASSYQETQYF. The CDR3, as DNA: TGTGCCAGCAGCTACCAAGAGACCCAGTACTTC.

This chain links TRBV5-1 with TRBJ2-3; 9 bases map to TRBD1. CDR1 is SGHRS and CDR2 is YFSETQ in the germline V gene. The CDR3 is made up of 14 amino acids. Trimming cost V 4 bases and J 6 bases; bases outside gene matches: 6. The CDR3 protein is CASSTGTGWDTQYF. Written as DNA, the CDR3 is TGCGCCAGCAGCACGGGGACAGGGTGGGATACGCAGTATTTT.

The CDR3: CASSVSFQPQHF. DNA for the CDR3: TGTGCCAGTAGTGTGTCGTTCCAGCCCCAGCATTTT. The rearrangement links TRBV19 to TRBJ1-5; D gene ambiguous. V gave up 5 bases and J gave up 7 bases, with 9 bases separating them. The CDR3 has 12 residues. Germline CDR1 and CDR2: LNHDA and SQIVND (reference sequence).

V gene TRBV6-6 combines with J gene TRBJ1-1; D is undetermined. Germline values: CDR1 MNHNY, CDR2 SVGAGI (reference sequence). This CDR3 comprises 14 residues. The germline V and J ends were trimmed by 5 bases and 3 bases, with 13 bases remaining between them. The DNA of the CDR3 is TGTGCCAGCAGTCGGTTTTGGGAGGACACTGAAGCTTTCTTT. Its translation: CASSRFWEDTEAFF.